This TCR beta chain was observed in a study of cytomegalovirus exposure and HLA in healthy donors. This clone turned up a few times. As yet, its antigen is unknown. Vbeta (60) and Jbeta (13) primers were used in the PCR. Here immunoSEQ multiplex PCR was the method, and the copy in TCRdb shows in-frame clones only, minus some. The data show under 200,000 clones, about four fifths seen once. Germline lookup yields CDR1 SGHVS and CDR2 FNYEAQ. The CDR3 is made up of 16 amino acids. Unmatched junction bases numbered 4, after V lost 5 bases and J lost 0 bases. Study-level findings and limits: Confirmation was obtained in vitro that three CMV-associated chains are specific for CMV antigens. Analysis performed later showed TCR beta chains linked to HLA being more clonally expanded than equally common others.

The receptor's source is a male donor in good health and CMV-seropositive. Sequenced: PBMCs. The V call is TRBV7-6, the J call TRBJ2-7; 13 nucleotides match TRBD2. The CDR3 is CASSLTSGGSSYEQYF. CDR3 DNA: TGTGCCAGCAGCCTGACTAGCGGGGGGAGCTCCTACGAGCAGTACTTC.